This T cell receptor beta chain was profiled in a study of PD-L1 blockade in urothelial cancer. Indicated time point: pretreatment peripheral blood. V was cut by 1 base and J by 5 bases, with 10 bases left in between. Per the germline V gene, CDR1 is SGHRS and CDR2 is YFSETQ. The CDR3 is 13 amino acids. Method: immunoSEQ multiplex PCR; TCRdb's copy keeps in-frame clones and lacks some. The repertoire includes about 63,000 clones, 81% of them detected once, and around 5.7% sits in the top ten. This clonotype was obtained from a man in his 70s with urothelial cancer. The material sequenced was PBMCs, taken around atezolizumab (anti-PD-L1) treatment. The chain links TRBV5-1 to TRBJ2-7, with a possible D match to TRBD2 (5 bases). The CDR3 is CASSLSGSHEQYF. CDR3 nucleotides: TGCGCCAGCAGCTTGTCGGGGTCCCACGAGCAGTACTTC.